The rows below give T cell receptor beta chains drawn from one sample of a study of shared clonotypes between healthy human individuals. The repertoire was sequenced with immunoSEQ multiplex PCR; TCRdb's copy has only in-frame clones and lacks some. This table holds about 470,000 clones, roughly 80% found once. The material sequenced was PBMCs. These receptors were collected from a woman in her 40s in good health. Some clones in this sample may be carry-over from other donors' samples. Each CDR3 is given without its conserved first and last residue.

J: TRBJ2-6; V: TRBV4-1; length: 15; CDR3: ASSQGDRVSGANVLT
J: TRBJ2-7; V: TRBV6-1; length: 10; CDR3: ASRDDMYEQY
J: TRBJ2-3; V: TRBV7-2; length: 11; CDR3: ASSLTYTDTQY
J: TRBJ2-1; V: TRBV6-4; length: 18; CDR3: ASSDSTGLAGGPRCNEQF
J: TRBJ2-3; V: TRBV5-1; length: 13; CDR3: ASSLASQTTDTQY
J: TRBJ2-1; V: TRBV7-2; length: 14; CDR3: ASSQTFQPTYNEQF
J: TRBJ1-1; V: TRBV7-2; length: 13; CDR3: ASSSTGQGHTEAF
J: TRBJ2-5; V: TRBV2; length: 11; CDR3: ASSLGQVETQY
J: TRBJ2-5; V: TRBV4-1; length: 12; CDR3: ASSITQGTETQY
J: TRBJ2-7; V: TRBV6-6; length: 14; CDR3: ASSYSRASGRYEQY
J: TRBJ2-1; V: TRBV5-1; length: 12; CDR3: ASSLGTNYNEQF
J: TRBJ2-5; V: TRBV5-8; length: 13; CDR3: ASSSGQGFLGTQY
J: TRBJ1-1; V: TRBV28; length: 12; CDR3: ASGPTIMNTEAF
J: TRBJ2-7; V: TRBV28; length: 10; CDR3: ASSLFQRGQY
J: TRBJ2-3; V: TRBV5-1; length: 13; CDR3: ASRRTSSDTDTQY
J: TRBJ1-1; V: TRBV2; length: 12; CDR3: ASSGPTGNTEAF
J: TRBJ2-3; V: TRBV7-2; length: 12; CDR3: ASRIAGATDTQY
J: TRBJ2-5; V: TRBV29-1; length: 12; CDR3: SVGYGGHQETQY
J: TRBJ1-5; V: TRBV7-8; length: 14; CDR3: ASSLASAGAGQPQH
J: TRBJ1-2; V: TRBV7-9; length: 15; CDR3: ASSPYNQTAAYYGYT
J: TRBJ1-2; V: TRBV27; length: 13; CDR3: ASSFADRSFYGYT
J: TRBJ1-1; V: TRBV5-1; length: 12; CDR3: ASRSTDPNTEAF
J: TRBJ2-2; V: TRBV6-5; length: 12; CDR3: ASRLAGVTGELF
J: TRBJ2-3; V: TRBV30; length: 11; CDR3: AWRGVGTDTQY
J: TRBJ2-2; V: TRBV7-8; length: 11; CDR3: ASSQREAGELF
J: TRBJ2-7; V: TRBV7-2; length: 11; CDR3: ASSSEVIYEQY
J: TRBJ2-1; V: TRBV11-3; length: 14; CDR3: ASSAGRSGIRDEQF
J: TRBJ2-7; V: TRBV4-3; length: 15; CDR3: ASSQELRTSGSYEQY
J: TRBJ1-2; V: TRBV27; length: 11; CDR3: ASRQGIAYGYT
J: TRBJ1-2; V: TRBV5-1; length: 13; CDR3: ASSLDGQGSYGYT
J: TRBJ2-5; V: TRBV14; length: 17; CDR3: ASGEQSGVPDGLGETQY
J: TRBJ2-7; V: TRBV30; length: 9; CDR3: AWSVGDEQY
J: TRBJ2-3; V: TRBV7-3; length: 14; CDR3: ASSLSSASGTDTQY
J: TRBJ2-1; V: TRBV19; length: 15; CDR3: ASSMEASGGARNEQF
J: TRBJ2-5; V: TRBV30; length: 9; CDR3: AWTHQETQY
J: TRBJ2-5; V: TRBV7-9; length: 14; CDR3: ASSSNSDRVRETQY
J: TRBJ2-7; V: TRBV7-9; length: 14; CDR3: ASSQGWREGAYEQY
J: TRBJ2-7; V: TRBV7-9; length: 13; CDR3: ASSPLAGGPNEQY
J: TRBJ2-1; V: TRBV4-1; length: 13; CDR3: ASSQVREGGNEQF
J: TRBJ1-5; V: TRBV28; length: 11; CDR3: ASSRLRVQPQH
J: TRBJ1-4; V: TRBV18; length: 13; CDR3: ASSKQGRGAEKLF
J: TRBJ2-7; V: TRBV28; length: 11; CDR3: ASSLPGLYEQY
J: TRBJ2-4; V: TRBV19; length: 16; CDR3: ASSIDRKRALAKNIQY
J: TRBJ2-7; V: TRBV27; length: 13; CDR3: ASSLSFGPLYEQY
J: TRBJ2-1; V: TRBV11-3; length: 11; CDR3: ASSLGQYNEQF
J: TRBJ2-3; V: TRBV11-3; length: 11; CDR3: ASSFSDLDTQY
J: TRBJ1-5; V: TRBV6-5; length: 13; CDR3: ASTLTAYSNQPQH
J: TRBJ2-5; V: TRBV4-2; length: 11; CDR3: ASSQEAKETQY